These T cell receptor beta chains were read from a single sample in a study of blood T cell repertoires in COVID-19. Assay: immunoSEQ multiplex PCR; the TCRdb copy retains only in-frame clones and omits some. The sample lists around 190,000 clones; about 85% were seen once. The sample comprised peripheral blood. All receptors derive from an elderly woman with acute or convalescent COVID-19. Both conserved end residues are part of each CDR3. D genes are given only for firm matches. Clone sizes are given selectively: once, few, many, or a class where the clone is expanded.

cdr3_aa cdr3_nt clone_size j_call d_call v_call
CASSLWESGDEQFF TGCGCCAGCAGCTTGTGGGAGAGCGGGGATGAGCAGTTCTTC NA TRBJ2-1 TRBD2 TRBV5-1
CASTRTGSFNQPQHF TGTGCCAGTACCCGGACAGGGAGTTTCAATCAGCCCCAGCATTTT NA TRBJ1-5 TRBD1 TRBV19
CASSQESGRAGDTQYF TGCGCCAGCAGCCAAGAAAGCGGGAGGGCGGGCGATACGCAGTATTTT NA TRBJ2-3 TRBD2 TRBV4-1
CASINRAAGELFF TGTGCCAGTATAAACAGGGCGGCCGGGGAGCTGTTTTTT NA TRBJ2-2 NA TRBV19
CASSVGTGDIQYF TGTGCCAGCAGCGTCGGGACTGGGGACATTCAGTACTTC NA TRBJ2-4 NA TRBV9
CASSLRTEAFF TGTGCCAGCAGCCTTCGGACTGAAGCTTTCTTT NA TRBJ1-1 NA TRBV5-5
CASSSQGIWTEAFF TGTGCCAGCAGCTCACAGGGGATTTGGACTGAAGCTTTCTTT NA TRBJ1-1 TRBD1 TRBV3-1/TRBV3-2
CATRQGSNEKLFF TGCGCCACCAGACAGGGCTCTAATGAAAAACTGTTTTTT NA TRBJ1-4 TRBD1 TRBV5-1
CASSQAPGLAGEVGELFF TGTGCCAGCAGCCAAGCCCCGGGACTAGCGGGAGAAGTCGGGGAGCTGTTTTTT NA TRBJ2-2 TRBD2 TRBV3-1/TRBV3-2
CASSLFGTENTEAFF TGTGCCAGCAGTTTATTCGGGACAGAGAACACTGAAGCTTTCTTT NA TRBJ1-1 TRBD1 TRBV28
CASSPTRTDRYGYTF TGTGCCAGCAGCCCGACTCGGACAGACCGATATGGCTACACCTTC NA TRBJ1-2 NA TRBV9
CASSPGGAREYEQYF TGCGCCAGCAGCCCCGGAGGGGCGAGGGAGTACGAGCAGTACTTC NA TRBJ2-7 NA TRBV5-1
CASSPPEGTPGVYGYTF TGTGCCAGCTCACCACCGGAGGGGACTCCTGGGGTCTATGGCTACACCTTC NA TRBJ1-2 NA TRBV18
CASSVAPQREASEQFF TGTGCCAGCAGCGTAGCCCCCCAGCGGGAGGCGAGTGAGCAGTTCTTC NA TRBJ2-1 TRBD2 TRBV9
CASSQDRDRPQHF TGTGCCAGCAGCCAAGATCGGGACAGGCCCCAGCATTTT NA TRBJ1-5 TRBD1 TRBV14
CASSPRELNTEAFF TGTGCCAGCTCACCCCGGGAGTTGAACACTGAAGCTTTCTTT NA TRBJ1-1 NA TRBV18
CASSLLGQGAFYEQYF TGTGCCAGCAGCCTTCTAGGACAGGGGGCTTTCTACGAGCAGTACTTC NA TRBJ2-7 TRBD1 TRBV27
CASSARGQPLFYGYTF TGTGCCAGCAGTGCCAGAGGACAGCCCCTCTTTTATGGCTACACCTTC NA TRBJ1-2 NA TRBV25-1
CASSSRTGQGTEAFF TGTGCCAGCAGCTCCCGGACAGGTCAGGGCACTGAAGCTTTCTTT once TRBJ1-1 TRBD1 TRBV5-4
CASSQRSSVGELFF TGTGCCAGCAGCCAAAGATCTAGCGTCGGGGAGCTGTTTTTT NA TRBJ2-2 NA TRBV3-1/TRBV3-2
CASSFGTSGPPRTDTQYF TGCGCCAGCAGCTTTGGGACTAGCGGACCCCCTCGCACAGATACGCAGTATTTT NA TRBJ2-3 TRBD2 TRBV5-1
CASSWGGGISYNEQFF TGTGCCAGCAGCTGGGGTGGCGGGATCTCCTACAATGAGCAGTTCTTC NA TRBJ2-1 NA TRBV5-6
CASRGGREASYNEQFF TGCGCCAGCAGGGGAGGACGGGAGGCCTCCTACAATGAGCAGTTCTTC once TRBJ2-1 TRBD2 TRBV5-1
CASSLGASGNEKLFF TGTGCCAGCAGTTTAGGGGCCTCGGGTAATGAAAAACTGTTTTTT NA TRBJ1-4 NA TRBV28
CASTNRVNYEQYF TGTGCCAGCACCAACAGGGTCAACTACGAGCAGTACTTC NA TRBJ2-7 NA TRBV18
CASSGSGGFYNEQFF TGTGCCAGCAGTGGATCGGGGGGCTTCTACAATGAGCAGTTCTTC NA TRBJ2-1 NA TRBV2
CASSPGTSGRAGNTQYF TGCGCCAGCAGCCCCGGGACTAGCGGGAGGGCCGGGAATACGCAGTATTTT NA TRBJ2-3 TRBD2 TRBV4-1
CATSDSRQGAGQPQHF TGTGCCACCAGTGATTCGCGACAGGGGGCGGGTCAGCCCCAGCATTTT NA TRBJ1-5 TRBD1 TRBV24-1
CASSLGLAGVFDEQFF TGTGCCAGCAGTTTGGGACTAGCGGGAGTTTTCGATGAGCAGTTCTTC NA TRBJ2-1 TRBD2 TRBV11-2
CASSRPQGATEAFF TGTGCCAGCAGCAGACCGCAGGGGGCAACTGAAGCTTTCTTT few TRBJ1-1 TRBD1 TRBV3-1/TRBV3-2
CASSQGQGVAYGYTF TGCGCCAGCAGCCAAGGACAGGGGGTAGCCTATGGCTACACCTTC NA TRBJ1-2 TRBD1 TRBV4-3
CASSEGGVDTQYF TGTGCCAGCAGTGAAGGGGGAGTGGATACGCAGTATTTT NA TRBJ2-3 NA TRBV6-1
CASRQYYEQYF TGTGCCAGCAGACAGTACTACGAGCAGTACTTC NA TRBJ2-7 NA TRBV28
CASSVGQTLMNTEAFF TGTGCCAGTAGTGTTGGACAGACATTAATGAACACTGAAGCTTTCTTT NA TRBJ1-1 NA TRBV19
CASSPPISNQPQHF TGTGCCAGCTCACCTCCTATAAGCAATCAGCCCCAGCATTTT few TRBJ1-5 NA TRBV18
CASSGTGRNEQYF TGCGCCAGCAGTGGGACAGGCCGGAACGAGCAGTACTTC NA TRBJ2-7 TRBD1 TRBV23-1
CASSQQGAYTEAFF TGTGCCAGCAGCCAACAGGGGGCTTACACTGAAGCTTTCTTT NA TRBJ1-1 TRBD1 TRBV7-8
CASSPSGAEAFF TGTGCCAGCTCACCATCGGGGGCTGAAGCTTTCTTT NA TRBJ1-1 NA TRBV18
CASSLEQLSSGANVLTF TGTGCCAGCAGCTTGGAACAGCTAAGCTCTGGGGCCAACGTCCTGACTTTC few TRBJ2-6 NA TRBV5-6
CASSNGLAGDPNEQFF TGTGCCAGCAGCAACGGACTAGCGGGAGATCCCAATGAGCAGTTCTTC NA TRBJ2-1 TRBD2 TRBV7-6
CASVTGDSGNTIYF TGTGCCAGCGTAACAGGGGACTCTGGAAACACCATATATTTT NA TRBJ1-3 TRBD1 TRBV28